These 25 T cell receptor beta chains came from one sample sequenced in a study of CD8+CD57+ T cells in acquired aplastic anemia. Patients chosen for sequencing had CD8+CD57+ cells that had expanded, as shown by flow cytometry. Broader study findings: Against the total CD4+ and CD8+ pools, patient CD8+CD57+ cells had lower diversity.

TCR beta VDJ and CDR3 profiles were obtained from a genomic DNA template. Each CDR3 protein is one row after TCRdb ran MiXCR on the reads. The sample carries 15,000 to 20,000 distinct CDR3 sequences, 37% recorded once. No cognate antigen is known for these TCRs. Sequenced: CD8+CD57+ T cells sorted from PBMCs. Subset here: bead-enriched CD8+CD57+ effector memory T cells from SAA patients. All receptors derive from a human donor with aplastic anemia.

This clonotype qualifies as large (0.1 to 1%). The V gene is TRBV19, the J gene TRBJ1-2, with TRBD1 matching over 9 bases. The V gene end was trimmed by 7 bases and the J gene end by 2 bases; junction bases not matched to a gene: 5. The CDR3 loop spans 14 amino acids. CDR1 and CDR2 (germline): LNHDA, SQIVND (reference sequence). CDR3 coding DNA: TGTGCCAGTAACACAGGGGGCCAGAACTATGGCTACACCTTC. As protein: CASNTGGQNYGYTF.

The V and J genes are TRBV4-2 and TRBJ2-1; a weak D match, TRBD2 (6 bases). The CDR3 has 16 amino acids. The germline gives CDR1 LGHNA, CDR2 YNFKEQ. V lost 6 bases to trimming and J lost 2 bases, with 17 bases between them. The CDR3 DNA sequence: TGTGCCAGCAGGCCCCGGGCGGGGTCACCCTACAATGAGCAGTTCTTC. This encodes CASRPRAGSPYNEQFF.

J is TRBJ2-5 and V is TRBV2; 7 nucleotides match TRBD1. The germline gives CDR1 SNHLY, CDR2 FYNNEI. The V and J ends lost 4 bases and 4 bases, in that order; junction bases with no gene match: 3. There are 13 residues in the CDR3. This chain's CDR3 is CASSVDRVETQYF. CDR3 DNA: TGTGCCAGCAGTGTAGACAGGGTAGAGACCCAGTACTTC.

CDR3 protein: CASSMDLSGVGNEQFF. Here the CDR3 DNA reads TGTGCCAGTAGTATGGATCTTAGCGGGGTGGGCAATGAGCAGTTCTTC. This chain joins TRBV19 and TRBJ2-1; TRBD2 matches 8 bases. The V gene's germline CDR1 is LNHDA and CDR2 SQIVND (reference sequence). Unmatched junction bases numbered 10, after V lost 3 bases and J lost 6 bases. The CDR3 loop spans 16 amino acids.

The chain carries TRBV20-1 and TRBJ2-3; no clear D. V dropped 3 bases and J dropped 6 bases, with 25 bases sitting between them. The CDR3 spans 17 residues. Germline values: CDR1 DFQATT, CDR2 SNEGSKA (reference sequence). The CDR3 DNA follows: TGCAGTGCTAGTCGACACCCCGACCAGTCGTTTGGTGATACGCAGTATTTT. It translates to CSASRHPDQSFGDTQYF.

V and J are TRBV5-1 and TRBJ1-2; tentative D call: TRBD1 (6 bases). The germline V gene has CDR1 SGHRS and CDR2 YFSETQ. This CDR3 spans 18 amino acids. V lost 1 base to trimming and J lost 6 bases, with 25 bases between them. In DNA, the CDR3 is TGCGCCAGCAGCTTGAGCGGGGGCGAAATCTGCGGTCTCGATGGCTACACCTTC. This codes for CASSLSGGEICGLDGYTF.

V is TRBV4-1 and J is TRBJ2-7; D is possibly TRBD2 (6 bases). The CDR3 covers 15 residues. The V end lost 0 bases, the J end lost 5 bases, and 14 bases lay between the germline ends. CDR1 and CDR2 from the germline V gene are MGHRA and YSYEKL. The CDR3 protein is CASSQEGGINHEQYF. The DNA for the CDR3 is TGCGCCAGCAGCCAAGAGGGCGGGATAAACCACGAGCAGTACTTC.

Details on this clonotype: It is likely a read error, because the conserved phenylalanine at the end of the CDR3 is missing. This chain joins TRBV6-1 and TRBJ2-2, with TRBD2 identical over 11 bases. Germline trimming cut 10 bases from V and 4 bases from J; bases unmatched to any gene: 2. CDR3 length: 13 amino acids. CDR1 is MNHNS and CDR2 is SASEGT in the germline V gene. CDR3 sequence reads: CATLAGGTGELFS. CDR3 DNA sequence: TGTGCCACCCTAGCGGGGGGCACCGGGGAGCTGTTTTCT.

The chain couples TRBV5-4 to TRBJ2-7; 9 nucleotides match TRBD1. The trim removed 3 bases at V and 6 bases at J, leaving 7 bases unmatched. CDR1 is SGHNT, CDR2 YYREEE, per germline (reference sequence). The CDR3 has 14 amino acids. The CDR3 region has the DNA TGTGCCAGCAGCTCACAGGGGGCGCGAAGCGAGCAGTACGTC. It is translated as CASSSQGARSEQYV.

This chain joins TRBV27 and TRBJ2-3; 12 bases agree with TRBD2. Germline loops: CDR1 MNHEY, CDR2 SMNVEV (reference sequence). The CDR3 is made up of 18 amino acids. J gave up 4 bases and V 0 bases, and 8 bases lay outside the gene matches. The CDR3 spells CASSLSASGGATSDTQYF. The CDR3 DNA is TGTGCCAGCAGTTTATCGGCTAGCGGGGGGGCTACTTCAGATACGCAGTATTTT.

This clonotype was counted ten times or more. The genes are TRBV19 and TRBJ2-7; perhaps TRBD1 as D (6 bases). The germline gives CDR1 LNHDA, CDR2 SQIVND (reference sequence). Trimming left V 1 base short and J 4 bases short, with 11 bases between. The CDR3 runs to 14 residues. CDR3: CASSIASGAYEQYF. DNA for the CDR3: TGTGCCAGTAGTATAGCTTCAGGGGCATACGAGCAGTACTTC.

V and J are TRBV20-1 and TRBJ2-1; 10 bases are shared with TRBD2. The CDR3 has 15 residues. CDR1 and CDR2 from the germline V gene are DFQATT and SNEGSKA (reference sequence). J lost 4 bases, V lost 8 bases, and 11 bases had no gene match. The chain's CDR3 is CSTPGASGSYNEQFF. As DNA, the CDR3 is TGCAGTACACCCGGGGCTAGCGGGAGTTACAATGAGCAGTTCTTC.

This clonotype was seen only once. The chain is built from TRBV2 and TRBJ1-4; D gene ambiguous. Between the trimmed V and J ends, which lost 2 bases and 11 bases, there was a span of 15 bases. The germline gives CDR1 SNHLY, CDR2 FYNNEI. CDR3 length equals 14 residues. CDR3 region: CASSERAAVDKLFF. As DNA, the CDR3 is TGTGCCAGCAGTGAAAGGGCGGCCGTGGACAAACTGTTTTTT. Filled out from reference TRBV2 and TRBJ1-4, the complete variable domain reads EPEVTQTPSHQVTQMGQEVILRCVPISNHLYFYWYRQILGQKVEFLVSFYNNEISEKSEIFDDQFSVERPDGSNFTLKIRSTKLEDSAMYFCASSERAAVDKLFFGSGTQLSVL.

This clonotype was counted many times. V is TRBV5-1 and J is TRBJ2-1; 7 nucleotides line up with TRBD2. This CDR3 spans 16 amino acids. Germline values: CDR1 SGHRS, CDR2 YFSETQ. The V segment lost 4 bases and the J segment 3 bases; nucleotides outside the gene matches: 10. For the CDR3, the DNA is TGCGCCAGCAGCCCGACCGGGACTAACAACTACAATGAGCAGTTCTTC. This gives the protein CASSPTGTNNYNEQFF.

DNA of the CDR3: TGCAGTGCTACAGTTAACTATGGCTACACCTTC. As protein: CSATVNYGYTF. This chain connects TRBV20-1 to TRBJ1-2; no firm D call. The V end was cut by 4 bases, the J end by 1 base, with 4 bases between. In germline, CDR1 is DFQATT, CDR2 SNEGSKA (reference sequence). The CDR3 extends over 11 amino acids.

This clonotype was recorded many times. Being one base from a much bigger clone, this may be a read error. The V and J genes are TRBV20-1 and TRBJ2-3; no clear D. CDR3 length: 13 residues. Per germline, CDR1 DFQATT and CDR2 SNEGSKA (reference sequence). The germline V and J ends were trimmed by 5 bases and 0 bases, with 9 bases remaining between them. CDR3 in DNA: TGCAGTGCTCTATACGGTAGCACAGATACGCAGTATTTT. As protein: CSALYGSTDTQYF.

Only a few counts were recorded for this clonotype. The chain joins TRBV20-1 to TRBJ1-5; 8 bases are shared with TRBD1. CDR3 length equals 12 residues. The germline gives CDR1 DFQATT, CDR2 SNEGSKA (reference sequence). With 5 bases clipped from V and 5 bases from J, the junction kept 2 bases outside the gene matches. The CDR3, as DNA: TGCAGTGCTTCGACAGGGGATCAGCCCCAGCATTTT. Amino acid sequence: CSASTGDQPQHF.

Many counts were recorded for this clonotype. This rearrangement joins TRBV27 to TRBJ2-1; 9 bases fit TRBD1. The CDR3 consists of 14 residues. The V gene end was trimmed by 6 bases and the J gene end by 9 bases; junction bases not matched to a gene: 9. In germline, CDR1 is MNHEY, CDR2 SMNVEV (reference sequence). The CDR3 DNA reads TGTGCCAGCAGCCAAGCACAGGGGGCCGTTGAGCAGTTCTTC. This sequence encodes CASSQAQGAVEQFF.

This clonotype is categorized as large. The V gene is TRBV10-1, the J gene TRBJ1-2, with a tentative D call TRBD1 (6 bases). Trimming pared 6 bases from V and 13 bases from J, leaving 15 bases between. Germline assignment: CDR1 WNHNN and CDR2 SYGVQD (reference sequence). The CDR3 has 11 residues. The CDR3 sequence is CASRGGSRCTF. In DNA, the CDR3 is TGCGCCAGCAGAGGGGGTTCTCGCTGCACCTTC.

This clonotype was seen many times. The J gene is TRBJ1-4, the V gene TRBV5-6; no clear D. Per the germline V gene, CDR1 is SGHDT and CDR2 is YYEEEE. Trimming took 1 base from V and 7 from J, leaving 11 bases between them. CDR3 size: 14 residues. The CDR3 here is CASSLSDFGEKLFF. The CDR3, as DNA: TGTGCCAGCAGCTTGTCGGATTTTGGTGAAAAACTGTTTTTT.

The table lists this clonotype with many counts. The rearrangement uses TRBV12-5 and TRBJ2-2, with TRBD2 matching 7 bases. The germline gives CDR1 LGHNT, CDR2 FRNRAP. The CDR3 length is 17 residues. After removal of 3 bases from V and 3 bases from J, the junction contained 10 bases not matched to a gene. The CDR3 protein is CASGFGFGGVDTGELFF. CDR3 nucleotides: TGTGCTAGTGGTTTTGGATTTGGGGGGGTGGACACCGGGGAGCTGTTTTTT.

This clonotype was seen ten or more times. The chain is built from TRBV6-4 and TRBJ2-2, with D perhaps being TRBD1 or TRBD2 (5 bases each). CDR1 and CDR2 (germline): MRHNA, SNTAGT. Trimming took 3 bases from V and 6 from J, leaving 5 bases between them. CDR3 size: 12 residues. For the CDR3, the DNA is TGTGCCAGCAGTGAGGGGGCCGGGGAGCTGTTTTTT. It encodes CASSEGAGELFF.

About this clonotype: Germline and junction disagree at one end, which may indicate a read error. The V gene is TRBV5-4, the J gene TRBJ2-5; TRBD2 matches 9 bases. This CDR3 is built from 15 residues. Germline CDR1 is SGHNT and CDR2 is YYREEE (reference sequence). CDR3 protein: CASSLRLAGQEAQYF. CDR3 coding DNA: TGTGCCAGCAGCTTGCGGCTAGCGGGACAAGAGGCCCAGTACTTC.

The chain links TRBV9 to TRBJ2-3, with 8 bases aligning to TRBD2. This CDR3 spans 15 amino acids. Per germline, CDR1 SGDLS and CDR2 YYNGEE. The trim removed 0 bases at V and 1 base at J, leaving 1 base unmatched. The DNA for the CDR3 is TGTGCCAGCAGCGTAGCGCGGGGGGGCACAGATACGCAGTATTTT. It yields the protein CASSVARGGTDTQYF.

This clonotype came up once. The V call is TRBV20-1, the J call TRBJ2-2; D remains unclear. This CDR3 has 11 residues. V gave up 1 base and J gave up 6 bases, with 3 bases separating them. Germline-derived CDR1 and CDR2 are DFQATT and SNEGSKA (reference sequence). The CDR3 region has the DNA TGCAGTGCTAGAGTGGCCGGGGAGCTGTTTTTT. Translation: CSARVAGELFF.